This TCR beta chain was sequenced during a study of tumor T cells in aggressive B-cell lymphoma. J gave up 7 bases and V 0 bases, and 4 bases lay outside the gene matches. There are 13 residues in the CDR3. Germline values: CDR1 SGHKS, CDR2 YYEKEE (reference sequence). Generated by immunoSEQ multiplex PCR, the TCRdb table keeps only in-frame clones and is missing some. The top ten hold over 13% of the sample, which has roughly 2,100 clones, around 79% seen once. This TCR was sampled from an adult with diffuse large B cell lymphoma. V is TRBV5-5 and J is TRBJ2-7; 7 nucleotides align to TRBD2. The sample was tumor tissue. The CDR3 sequence: CASSLEWGGEQYF. The CDR3 coding sequence is TGTGCCAGCAGCTTGGAGTGGGGGGGGGAGCAGTACTTC. Using reference TRBV5-5 and TRBJ2-7 for the parts outside the CDR3, the full variable domain is DAGVTQSPTHLIKTRGQQVTLRCSPISGHKSVSWYQQVLGQGPQFIFQYYEKEERGRGNFPDRFSARQFPNYSSELNVNALLLGDSALYLCASSLEWGGEQYFGPGTRLTVT.